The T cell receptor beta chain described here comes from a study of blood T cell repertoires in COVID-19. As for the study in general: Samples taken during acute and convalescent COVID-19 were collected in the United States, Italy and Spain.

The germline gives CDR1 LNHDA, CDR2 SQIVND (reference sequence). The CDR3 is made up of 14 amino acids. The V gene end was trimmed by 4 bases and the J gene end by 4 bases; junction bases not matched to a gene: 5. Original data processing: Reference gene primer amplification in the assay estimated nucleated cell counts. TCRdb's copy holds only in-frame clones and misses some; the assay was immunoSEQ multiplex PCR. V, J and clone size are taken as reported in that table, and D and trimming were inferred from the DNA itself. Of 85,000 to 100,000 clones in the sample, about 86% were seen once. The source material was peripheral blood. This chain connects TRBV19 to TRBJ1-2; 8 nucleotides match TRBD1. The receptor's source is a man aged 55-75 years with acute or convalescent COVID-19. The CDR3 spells CASSTGTGVYGYTF. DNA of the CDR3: TGTGCCAGTAGTACTGGGACAGGTGTCTATGGCTACACCTTC.